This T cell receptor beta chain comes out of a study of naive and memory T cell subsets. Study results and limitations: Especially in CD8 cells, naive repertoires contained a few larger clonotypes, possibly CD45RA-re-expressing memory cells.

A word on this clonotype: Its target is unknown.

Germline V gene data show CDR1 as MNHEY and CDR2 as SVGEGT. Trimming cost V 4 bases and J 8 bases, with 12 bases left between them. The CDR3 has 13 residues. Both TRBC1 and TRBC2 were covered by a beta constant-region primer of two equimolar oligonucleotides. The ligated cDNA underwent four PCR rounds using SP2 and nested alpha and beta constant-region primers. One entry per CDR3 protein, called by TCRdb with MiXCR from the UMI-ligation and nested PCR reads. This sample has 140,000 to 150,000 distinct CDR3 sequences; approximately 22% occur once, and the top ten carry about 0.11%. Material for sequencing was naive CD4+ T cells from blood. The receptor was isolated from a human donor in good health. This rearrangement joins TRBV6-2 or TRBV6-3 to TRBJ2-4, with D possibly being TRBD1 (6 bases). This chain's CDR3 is CASSFGGPDIQYF. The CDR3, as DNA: TGTGCCAGCAGTTTTGGGGGCCCGGACATTCAGTACTTC.